This entry is about one T cell receptor beta chain. This may be a read error, as it is one base from a much larger clone. These data belong to a study of T-cell reconstitution after alpha-beta-depleted transplantation in children. Unique molecular identifiers were incorporated when the TCRbeta library was constructed. TCRdb reprocessed the PCR reads with MiXCR, giving one entry per CDR3 protein. The sample includes some 70,000 distinct CDR3 sequences, approximately 7.3% of them seen just once. This TCR came from a human donor who donated a stem cell graft to a child with acute lymphoblastic leukemia. This specimen consisted of PBMCs from the stem cell graft donor, obtained from the stem cell graft.

CDR3 protein: CASSQGPGGGYEQYF. In DNA form, the CDR3 reads TGCGCCAGCAGCCAAGGCCCGGGCGGGGGGTACGAGCAGTACTTC. V is TRBV4-1 and J is TRBJ2-7; 8 bases line up with TRBD2. Germline V lookup: CDR1 MGHRA, CDR2 YSYEKL. Losses at the gene ends were 1 base for V and 4 bases for J; bases not matched to a gene: 6. The CDR3 consists of 15 residues.